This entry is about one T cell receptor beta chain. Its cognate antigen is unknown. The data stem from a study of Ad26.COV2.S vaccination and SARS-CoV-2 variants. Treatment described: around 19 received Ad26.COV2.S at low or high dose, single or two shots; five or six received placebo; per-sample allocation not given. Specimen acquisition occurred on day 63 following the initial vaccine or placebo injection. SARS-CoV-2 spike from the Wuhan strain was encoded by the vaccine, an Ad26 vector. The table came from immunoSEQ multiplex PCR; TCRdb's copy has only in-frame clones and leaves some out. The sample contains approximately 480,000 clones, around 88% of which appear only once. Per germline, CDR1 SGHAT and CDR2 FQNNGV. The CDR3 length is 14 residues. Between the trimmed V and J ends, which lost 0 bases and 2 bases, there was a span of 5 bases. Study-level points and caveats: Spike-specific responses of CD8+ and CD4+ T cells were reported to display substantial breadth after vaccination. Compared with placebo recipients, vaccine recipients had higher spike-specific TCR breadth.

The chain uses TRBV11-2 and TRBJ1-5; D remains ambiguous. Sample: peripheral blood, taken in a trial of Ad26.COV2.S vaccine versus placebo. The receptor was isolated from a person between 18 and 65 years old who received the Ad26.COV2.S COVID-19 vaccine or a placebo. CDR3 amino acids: CASSLDGGNQPQHF. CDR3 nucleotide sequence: TGTGCCAGCAGCTTAGATGGTGGCAATCAGCCCCAGCATTTT. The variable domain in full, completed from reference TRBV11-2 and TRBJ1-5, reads EAGVAQSPRYKIIEKRQSVAFWCNPISGHATLYWYQQILGQGPKLLIQFQNNGVVDDSQLPKDRFSAERLKGVDSTLKIQPAKLEDSAVYLCASSLDGGNQPQHFGDGTRLSIL.